This TCR beta chain was observed in a study of T cells after yellow fever vaccination (dated by TCRdb to about 2019). The study in broad terms: The SMART-Seq v4 Ultra Low Input RNA kit was used to prepare libraries from fractions with low cell numbers. To track T-cell clones before and after primary and booster YFV17D yellow fever vaccination, bulk TCR alpha and beta repertoires were sequenced longitudinally. The cohort comprised two healthy male donors, one aged 18 to 30 and one aged 30 to 40 years. Blood samples were taken at several timepoints before and after primary and secondary immunization, and bulk PBMC replicates and cell subsets were isolated.

CDR1 is given as DFQATT and CDR2 as SNEGSKA, both from the germline V gene (reference sequence). The CDR3 spans 12 residues, from the cysteine through the phenylalanine. Only CDR3 DNA is held: 36 bases, read in frame from base 1. V sheds 6 bases and J sheds 0 bases, leaving 9 bases between their ends. Synthesis of TCR cDNA relied on 5'RACE template switching, a step that introduced a universal primer site along with unique molecular identifiers. Priming for cDNA synthesis came from both the TCR alpha and TCR beta constant segments. Library amplification involved two PCR steps, and the second step added sample barcodes and sequencing adapters. Sequencing of libraries was performed on Illumina HiSeq 2500 (2x100 bp) or NovaSeq (2x150 bp). Regarding the original processing steps: Demultiplexing of reads and collapsing into UMI consensus sequences were performed with MIGEC, and V(D)J alignment was carried out with MiXCR. Clonotypes responding to the vaccine were identified with edgeR on replicate PBMC samples, with the criteria of FDR below 0.01 and a log2 fold change above 5 up to day 15. CD4 or CD8 identity was assigned to each bulk clonotype according to whether the clonotype was present at higher abundance in the sequenced CD4 repertoire or the sequenced CD8 repertoire. Using fastp at Q25 and MiXCR, TCRdb reprocessed the public reads and kept productive beta chains. One record per CDR3 amino acid sequence lists the most common genes and DNA. TCRdb's processing, not the authors' own work, is the source of the V and J calls. This sample comprises 300,000 to 450,000 distinct CDR3 sequences, roughly 8% of them detected only once. In total, the top ten clones hold 15% to 20% of the sample.

The treatment or condition label on this specimen signifies: live attenuated yellow fever vaccine strain. At each blood-draw timepoint, two biological replicates of bulk PBMCs were collected. A standard Ficoll-Paque protocol was used to isolate PBMCs from peripheral blood. TriZol was used to extract RNA from bulk PBMCs, CD4 and CD8 fractions, and dextramer-positive and dextramer-negative fractions. Here is what the overall study found, with its caveats: A small share of clonotypes occurred in both CD4 and CD8 compartments, likely arising from convergent recombination. Compared with the primary T-cell response, the secondary T-cell response was weaker but faster, peaking on day 5 rather than day 15. Most clones expanded after primary vaccination (almost 97% of CD4 and around nine tenths of CD8) were re-detected after the booster, suggesting that broad memory maintenance occurred. Computational filtering was required because FACS-sorted repertoires could contain abundant contaminating clonotypes from the bulk population. Because the study included only a couple of donors, the extent to which the findings can be generalized is limited.

Points on this clonotype: This receptor's antigen is unknown. Per-base quality was not reported, and no clone a single base away is much larger than it.

Specimen: PBMCs, collected about 41 days after the first yellow fever vaccination. The receptor's source is a man between 18 and 35 years old who received the YFV17D yellow fever vaccine. The rearranged segments are TRBV20-1 and TRBJ2-7; a tentative D match to TRBD2 spans 5 bases. The CDR3: CSALRGSYEQYF. The DNA sequence follows: TGCAGTGCCCTCCGGGGCTCCTACGAGCAGTACTTC.